This T cell receptor beta chain is from a study of cytotoxic CD8 clonotypes in ibrutinib-treated CLL (dated by TCRdb to the early 2020s). Background for the entire study: The cohort had about ten relapsed/refractory and approximately 15 treatment-naive patients; roughly 17 were IGHV unmutated. Cryopreserved peripheral blood mononuclear cells were collected before treatment, at response, and at either disease progression or sustained remission. An average of about 250,000 productive templates and 94,082 productive rearrangements was obtained per sample. Responses were partial in approximately 24 patients and complete in 2; after median about 70 months follow-up, around 15 stayed in remission and about twelve progressed. Longitudinal samples were available for about 30% of the roughly 86 trial participants. All remission and progressive disease samples were collected while patients were still receiving ibrutinib. The response samples were drawn at a median of approximately 11 months into treatment, with a range of roughly 6 to 36 months.

Read against the paper, the sample's time point label means: 12 months on ibrutinib. For TCR beta library preparation, 1.5 to 2.5 micrograms of genomic DNA were extracted from the cryopreserved PBMCs. Longitudinal blood samples from CLL patients on ibrutinib monotherapy underwent high-throughput TCR beta sequencing. The patients took part in an open-label, single-center phase 2 trial of ibrutinib monotherapy. General conclusions and limits of the study: Clonality increased at ibrutinib response, stayed stable in sustained remission, and fell back toward baseline at progression. At baseline, clonality was higher than in age-matched healthy donors and showed a strong correlation with circulating CD8+ T-cell counts. Sampling times were not matched between sustained-remission and progressing patients, and lymph node repertoires were not studied. Public clonotypes were rare and either shrank or stayed stable during treatment, and the rise in clonality at ibrutinib response reflected expansion of private clonotypes.

Concerning this clone: It lacks a known antigen. No quality values exist for individual bases; no much larger clone is one base distant.

CDR1 SGHNT and CDR2 YYREEE are derived from the germline V gene (reference sequence). The CDR3 contains 15 residues, cysteine and phenylalanine counted. The entry retains the CDR3 DNA only, 45 bases that are in frame from base 1. V gives up 4 bases and J gives up 1 base, and the segment between their germline ends measures 14 bases. A MiSeq instrument was used for deep resolution sequencing, which targeted depths ranging from 1 in 1 million up to 1 in 200,000 T cells, with coverage averaging 10x for each clonotype. The immunoSEQ hsTCRB Kit was used to generate the TCR beta libraries. On the study's bioinformatics: Data were analyzed with ImmunoSEQ Data Assistant and ImmunoSEQ Analyzer, with V, D and J genes assigned per IMGT definitions. Clonality was computed as one minus normalized Shannon entropy of productive rearrangement frequencies, ranging from 0 to 1. Only overrepresented clonotypes making up at least 0.05% of the repertoire of each patient were included in the public clonotype analysis. Some 13 age-matched healthy donor repertoires from immuneACCESS served as clonality controls. TCRdb stores this immuneACCESS table with in-frame sequences only. Part of the clones is absent; in the studies checked, under half of the shortfall reflects unresolved V genes, and no reason is known for the rest. The DNA gave D and trimming, while V, J and clone size come from that table. The sample table holds about 130,000 clones, of which over 60% were seen once. The ten largest clones capture 9.5% to 15% of the sample.

The origin of this receptor is a human donor with chronic lymphocytic leukemia. This receptor chain uses TRBV5-4 and TRBJ1-2; the D gene is possibly TRBD1, with 6 bases matching. The material sequenced was PBMCs, taken after 12 months of ibrutinib treatment. The CDR3 sequence is CASSPMEGDNYGYTF. The DNA is TGTGCCAGCAGCCCCATGGAGGGGGATAACTATGGCTACACCTTC.